The T cell receptor (beta chain) described here comes from a study of T cell responses to AZD1222 COVID-19 vaccine. General observations from the study: Spike-spanning, vaccine-associated CD4 TCRs were dominant at 160-218 and 743-854. Baseline serostatus was positive in only six or seven AZD1222 recipients. Repertoire collection took place solely once the T cell response had peaked. Increases in Spike-specific TCR breadth and depth were seen after two AZD1222 doses.

On this clone itself: Its antigen is unidentified.

CDR3 size: 14 residues. Trimming took 2 bases from V and 7 from J, leaving 15 bases between them. The germline gives CDR1 SGHRS, CDR2 YFSETQ. Generated by immunoSEQ multiplex PCR, the TCRdb table keeps only in-frame clones and is missing some. The sample yields under 85,000 clones, roughly 88% seen once. The material was peripheral blood, obtained on day 0 of AZD1222 vaccination. This receptor was taken from an adult in good health. This chain uses TRBV5-1 with TRBJ1-2; D gene ambiguous. The CDR3: CASSLAQESAGYTF. The DNA of the CDR3 is TGCGCCAGCAGCTTAGCTCAGGAGTCGGCTGGCTACACCTTC. The variable domain in full, with the rest retrieved from reference TRBV5-1 and TRBJ1-2, is KAGVTQTPRYLIKTRGQQVTLSCSPISGHRSVSWYQQTPGQGLQFLFEYFSETQRNKGNFPGRFSGRQFSNSRSEMNVSTLELGDSALYLCASSLAQESAGYTFGSGTRLTVV.